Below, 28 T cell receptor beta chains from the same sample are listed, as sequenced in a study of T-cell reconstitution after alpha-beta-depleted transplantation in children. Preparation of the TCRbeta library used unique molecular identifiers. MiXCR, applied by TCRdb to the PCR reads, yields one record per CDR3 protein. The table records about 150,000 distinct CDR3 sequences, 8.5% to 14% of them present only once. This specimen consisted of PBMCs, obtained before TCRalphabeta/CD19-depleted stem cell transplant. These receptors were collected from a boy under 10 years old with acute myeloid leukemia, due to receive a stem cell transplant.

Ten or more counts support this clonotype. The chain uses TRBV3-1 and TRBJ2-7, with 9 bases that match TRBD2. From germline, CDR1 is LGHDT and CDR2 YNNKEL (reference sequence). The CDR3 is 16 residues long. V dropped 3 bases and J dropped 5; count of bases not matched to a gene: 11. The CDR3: CASSHNWASGKDEQYF. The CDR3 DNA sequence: TGTGCCAGCAGCCACAATTGGGCTAGCGGGAAGGACGAGCAGTACTTC.

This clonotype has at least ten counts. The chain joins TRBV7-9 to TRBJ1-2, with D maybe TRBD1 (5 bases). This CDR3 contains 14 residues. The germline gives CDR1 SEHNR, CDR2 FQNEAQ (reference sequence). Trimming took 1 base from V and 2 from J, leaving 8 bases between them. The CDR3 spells CASSLVRGNYGYTF. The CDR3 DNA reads TGTGCCAGCAGCTTAGTGCGGGGGAACTATGGCTACACCTTC.

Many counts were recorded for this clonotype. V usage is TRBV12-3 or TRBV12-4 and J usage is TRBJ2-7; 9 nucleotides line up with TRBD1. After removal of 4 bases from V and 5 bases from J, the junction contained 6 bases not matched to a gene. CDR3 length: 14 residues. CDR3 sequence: CASSSTGTGNEQYF. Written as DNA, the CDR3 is TGTGCCAGCAGTTCCACCGGGACAGGGAACGAGCAGTACTTC.

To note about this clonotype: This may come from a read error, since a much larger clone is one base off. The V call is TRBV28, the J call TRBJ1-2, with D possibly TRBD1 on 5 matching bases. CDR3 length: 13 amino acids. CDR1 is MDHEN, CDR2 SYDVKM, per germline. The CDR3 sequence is CANSWPGPDGYTF. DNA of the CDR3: TGTGCCAACAGTTGGCCGGGGCCGGATGGCTACACCTTC.

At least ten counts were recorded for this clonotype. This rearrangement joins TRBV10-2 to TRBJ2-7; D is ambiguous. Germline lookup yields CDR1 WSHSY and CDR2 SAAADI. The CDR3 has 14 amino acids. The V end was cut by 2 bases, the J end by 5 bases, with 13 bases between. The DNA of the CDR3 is TGCGCCAGCAGTGAGAGGTCTTACCCCGACGAGCAGTACTTC. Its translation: CASSERSYPDEQYF.

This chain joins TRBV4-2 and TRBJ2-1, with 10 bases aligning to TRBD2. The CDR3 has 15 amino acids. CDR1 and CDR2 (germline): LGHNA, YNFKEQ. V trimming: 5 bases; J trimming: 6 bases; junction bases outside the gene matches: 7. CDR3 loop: CASSTSSGGFNEQFF. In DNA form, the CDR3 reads TGTGCCAGCAGCACTTCTAGCGGGGGTTTCAATGAGCAGTTCTTC.

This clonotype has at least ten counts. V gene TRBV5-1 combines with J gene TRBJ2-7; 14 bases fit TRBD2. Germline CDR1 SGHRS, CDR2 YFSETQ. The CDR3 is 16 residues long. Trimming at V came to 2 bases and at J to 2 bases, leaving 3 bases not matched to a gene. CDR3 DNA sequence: TGCGCCAGCAGCTTCGGGACTAGCGGGAGTGCCTACGAGCAGTACTTC. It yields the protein CASSFGTSGSAYEQYF.

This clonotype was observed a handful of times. CDR3 loop: CASSSSGGTQYF. CDR3 nucleotides: TGTGCCAGCAGCTCCTCAGGGGGGACGCAGTATTTT. This chain links TRBV11-2 with TRBJ2-3, with D tentatively TRBD1 (7 bases). CDR3 length: 12 amino acids. V lost 4 bases and J 9 bases, leaving 11 bases between the germline ends. From germline, CDR1 is SGHAT and CDR2 FQNNGV.

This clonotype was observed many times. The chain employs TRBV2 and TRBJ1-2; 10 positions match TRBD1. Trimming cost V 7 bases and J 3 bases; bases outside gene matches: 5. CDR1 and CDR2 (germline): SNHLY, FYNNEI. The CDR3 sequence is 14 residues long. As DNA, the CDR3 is TGTGCCAGCAAAAAGGACAGGGGGGACTATGGCTACACCTTC. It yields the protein CASKKDRGDYGYTF.

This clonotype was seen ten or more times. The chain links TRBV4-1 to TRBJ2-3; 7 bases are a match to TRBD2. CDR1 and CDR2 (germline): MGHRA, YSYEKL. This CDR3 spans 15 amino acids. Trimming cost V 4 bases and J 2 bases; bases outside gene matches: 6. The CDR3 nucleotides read TGCGCCAGCAGCCCGGGACTATTTAACACAGATACGCAGTATTTT. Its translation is CASSPGLFNTDTQYF.

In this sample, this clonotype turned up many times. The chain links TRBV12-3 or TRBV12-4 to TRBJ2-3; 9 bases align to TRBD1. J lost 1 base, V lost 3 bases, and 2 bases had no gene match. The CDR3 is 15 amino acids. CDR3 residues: CASSFRDRGTDTQYF. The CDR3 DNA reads TGTGCCAGCAGTTTTCGGGACAGGGGCACAGATACGCAGTATTTT.

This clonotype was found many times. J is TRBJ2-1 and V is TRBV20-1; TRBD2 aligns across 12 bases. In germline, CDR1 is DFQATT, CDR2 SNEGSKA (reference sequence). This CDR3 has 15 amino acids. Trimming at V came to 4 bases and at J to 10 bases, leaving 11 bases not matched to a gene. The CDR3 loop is CSAKVLAGGPGEQFF. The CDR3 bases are TGCAGTGCTAAGGTCCTAGCGGGAGGGCCGGGCGAGCAGTTCTTC.

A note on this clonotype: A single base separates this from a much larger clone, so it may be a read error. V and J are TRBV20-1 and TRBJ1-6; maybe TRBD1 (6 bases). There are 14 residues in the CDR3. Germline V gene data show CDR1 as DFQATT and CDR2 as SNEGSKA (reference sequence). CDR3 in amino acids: CSATPDRTYSPVHF. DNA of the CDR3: TGCAGTGCTACCCCAGACAGGACCTATTCACCCGTCCACTTT.

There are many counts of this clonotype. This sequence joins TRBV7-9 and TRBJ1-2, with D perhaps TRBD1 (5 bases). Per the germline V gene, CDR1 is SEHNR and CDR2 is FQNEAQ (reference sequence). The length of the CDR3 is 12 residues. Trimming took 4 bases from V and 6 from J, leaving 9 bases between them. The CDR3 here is CASSSAGHGYTF. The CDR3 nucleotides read TGTGCCAGCAGCTCTGCAGGGCATGGCTACACCTTC.

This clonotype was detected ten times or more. The CDR3 coding sequence is TGTGCCAGCAGTTACTCGATGCACATGGGGAATTCACCCCTCCACTTT. Protein sequence: CASSYSMHMGNSPLHF. The rearrangement uses TRBV6-5 and TRBJ1-6, with unresolved D. The V end lost 0 bases, the J end lost 7 bases, and 13 bases lay between the germline ends. The CDR3 spans 16 residues. Germline V gene data show CDR1 as MNHEY and CDR2 as SVGAGI.

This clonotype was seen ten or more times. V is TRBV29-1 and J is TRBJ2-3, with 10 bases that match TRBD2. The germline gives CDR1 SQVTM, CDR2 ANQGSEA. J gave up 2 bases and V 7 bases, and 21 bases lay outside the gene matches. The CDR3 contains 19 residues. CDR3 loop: CSALGRGLASGRITDTQYF. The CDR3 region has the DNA TGCAGCGCCCTCGGGAGAGGGTTGGCTAGCGGGAGAATCACAGATACGCAGTATTTT.

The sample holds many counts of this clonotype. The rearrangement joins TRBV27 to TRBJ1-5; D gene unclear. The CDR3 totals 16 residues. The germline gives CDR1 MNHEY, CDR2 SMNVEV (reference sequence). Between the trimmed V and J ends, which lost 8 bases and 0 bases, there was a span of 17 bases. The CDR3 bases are TGTGCCAGCCCAAGGGTCCGCGGGGTTAGCAATCAGCCCCAGCATTTT. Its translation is CASPRVRGVSNQPQHF.

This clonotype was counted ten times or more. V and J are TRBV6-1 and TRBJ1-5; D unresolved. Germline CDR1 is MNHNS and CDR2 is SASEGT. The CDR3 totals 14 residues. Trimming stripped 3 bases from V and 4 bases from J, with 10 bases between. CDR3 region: CASSDSIGNQPQHF. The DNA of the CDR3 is TGTGCCAGCAGTGACAGCATCGGGAATCAGCCCCAGCATTTT.

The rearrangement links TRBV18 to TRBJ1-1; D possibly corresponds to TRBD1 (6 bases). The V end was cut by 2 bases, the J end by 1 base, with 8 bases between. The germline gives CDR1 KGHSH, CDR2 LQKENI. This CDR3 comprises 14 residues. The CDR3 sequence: CASSPRTANTEAFF. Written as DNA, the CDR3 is TGTGCCAGCTCACCAAGGACAGCGAACACTGAAGCTTTCTTT.

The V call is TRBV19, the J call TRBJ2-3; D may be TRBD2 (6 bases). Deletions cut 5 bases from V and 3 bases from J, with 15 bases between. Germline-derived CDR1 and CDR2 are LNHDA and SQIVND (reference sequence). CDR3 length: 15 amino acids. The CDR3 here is CASSLTGLETDTQYF. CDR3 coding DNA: TGTGCCAGTAGTCTAACGGGACTCGAAACAGATACGCAGTATTTT.

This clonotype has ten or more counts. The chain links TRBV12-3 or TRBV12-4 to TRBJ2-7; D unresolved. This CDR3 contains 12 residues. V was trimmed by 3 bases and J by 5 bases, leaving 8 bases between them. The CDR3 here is CASSFGRNEQYV. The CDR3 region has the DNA TGTGCCAGCAGTTTTGGCAGAAACGAGCAGTACGTC.

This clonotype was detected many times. CDR3 residues: CASSPPTYTDTQYF. The CDR3 DNA is TGTGCCAGCTCACCCCCGACATACACAGATACGCAGTATTTT. The rearrangement joins TRBV18 to TRBJ2-3; D is ambiguous. Germline V CDR1 and CDR2: KGHSH, LQKENI. Trimming pared 3 bases from V and 2 bases from J, leaving 9 bases between. CDR3 length: 14 amino acids. The full variable domain, with the rest looked up from reference TRBV18 and TRBJ2-3, is NAGVMQNPRHLVRRRGQEARLRCSPMKGHSHVYWYRQLPEEGLKFMVYLQKENIIDESGMPKERFSAEFPKEGPSILRIQQVVRGDSAAYFCASSPPTYTDTQYFGPGTRLTVL.

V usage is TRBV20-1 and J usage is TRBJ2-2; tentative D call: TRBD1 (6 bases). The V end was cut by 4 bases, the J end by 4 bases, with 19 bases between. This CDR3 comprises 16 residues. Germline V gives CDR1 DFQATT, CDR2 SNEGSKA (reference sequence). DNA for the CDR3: TGCAGTGCTATCAATAGTGGACAGTCCACCACCGGGGAGCTGTTTTTT. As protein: CSAINSGQSTTGELFF.

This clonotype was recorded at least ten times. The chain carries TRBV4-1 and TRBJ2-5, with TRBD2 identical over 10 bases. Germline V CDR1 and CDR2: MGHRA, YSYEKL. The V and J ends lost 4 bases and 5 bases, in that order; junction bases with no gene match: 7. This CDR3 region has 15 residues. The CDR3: CASSPGGSGRETQYF. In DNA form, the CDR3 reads TGCGCCAGCAGCCCAGGTGGTAGCGGGAGGGAGACCCAGTACTTC.

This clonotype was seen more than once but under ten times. CDR3 sequence (DNA): TGTGCCAGCAGTAAACCCTGGCCGGGACTAGCGGCCACAGATACGCAGTATTTT. Translation: CASSKPWPGLAATDTQYF. This chain connects TRBV12-3 or TRBV12-4 to TRBJ2-3; 11 nucleotides align to TRBD2. The CDR3 covers 18 residues. J gave up 2 bases and V 5 bases, and 12 bases lay outside the gene matches.

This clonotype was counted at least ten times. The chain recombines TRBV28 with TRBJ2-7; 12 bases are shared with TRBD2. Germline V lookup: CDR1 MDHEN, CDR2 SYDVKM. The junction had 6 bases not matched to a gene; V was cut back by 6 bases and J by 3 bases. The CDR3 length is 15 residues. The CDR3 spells CASRSTSGRNYEQYF. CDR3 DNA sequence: TGTGCCAGCAGAAGTACTAGCGGGAGGAACTACGAGCAGTACTTC.

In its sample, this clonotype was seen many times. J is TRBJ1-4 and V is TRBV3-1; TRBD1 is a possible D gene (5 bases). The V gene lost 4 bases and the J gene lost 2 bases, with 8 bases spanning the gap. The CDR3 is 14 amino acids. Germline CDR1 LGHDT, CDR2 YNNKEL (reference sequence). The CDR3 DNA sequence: TGTGCCAGCAGCCCTTGGGGGACTAATGAAAAACTGTTTTTT. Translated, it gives CASSPWGTNEKLFF.

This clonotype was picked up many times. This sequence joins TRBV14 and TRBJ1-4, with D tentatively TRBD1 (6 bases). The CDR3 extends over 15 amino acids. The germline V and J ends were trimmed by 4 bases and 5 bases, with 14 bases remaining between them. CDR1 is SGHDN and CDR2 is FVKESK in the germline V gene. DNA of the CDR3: TGTGCCAGCAGCCCTAGGGGGAGCCTAAATGAAAAACTGTTTTTT. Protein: CASSPRGSLNEKLFF. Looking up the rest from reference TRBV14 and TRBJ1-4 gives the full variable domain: EAGVTQFPSHSVIEKGQTVTLRCDPISGHDNLYWYRRVMGKEIKFLLHFVKESKQDESGMPNNRFLAERTGGTYSTLKVQPAELEDSGVYFCASSPRGSLNEKLFFGSGTQLSVL.